The T cell receptor (beta chain) under discussion was sequenced for a study of T cells in Graves' hyperthyroidism and ophthalmopathy. The source material, RNA transcripts, was used to amplify TCR beta CDR3 regions. The HTBI primer set drove a first-round RT-PCR of the TCR CDR3. Each CDR3 protein gets one entry after TCRdb re-called the multiplex PCR reads with MiXCR. Among hundreds of thousands of distinct CDR3 sequences listed, around 13% were seen once. Germline assignment: CDR1 SGDLS and CDR2 YYNGEE. This CDR3 is built from 11 residues. The V end was cut by 5 bases, the J end by 6 bases, with 7 bases between.

The genes are TRBV9 and TRBJ2-3; D uncertain. The clonotype comes from a woman aged 25 to 39 with Graves' hyperthyroidism that later progressed to Graves' ophthalmopathy. Material for sequencing was blood. CDR3: CASSREDTQYF. The CDR3 DNA follows: TGTGCCAGCAGTCGTGAGGATACGCAGTATTTT.